The next 30 T cell receptor beta chains were all read from a single sample in a study of T cells in Graves' hyperthyroidism and ophthalmopathy. Regions amplified from RNA transcripts were the TCR beta CDR3 regions. The study used the HTBI primer set for a first-round RT-PCR of the TCR CDR3. TCRdb recomputed calls from the multiplex PCR reads with MiXCR, one row per CDR3 protein. The repertoire holds fewer than 850,000 distinct CDR3 sequences, with about 18% as singletons. The source material was blood. These receptors all come from a middle-aged man with Graves' hyperthyroidism.

This clonotype was counted a few times. This rearrangement joins TRBV20-1 to TRBJ1-1; D ambiguous. Germline values: CDR1 DFQATT, CDR2 SNEGSKA (reference sequence). Trimming took off 0 bases at V and 5 bases at J, with 7 bases between the two ends. This CDR3 contains 12 residues. As DNA, the CDR3 is TGCAGTGCTAGAGATCACGGGACTGAAGCTTTCTTT. Translated, it gives CSARDHGTEAFF.

This clonotype was seen at least ten times. For the CDR3, the DNA is TGTGCCAGCTGCCCACCTACTGGGACAGGCGCGCAAGAGACCCAGTACTTC. It is translated as CASCPPTGTGAQETQYF. The chain employs TRBV28 and TRBJ2-5, with 8 bases fitting TRBD1. Germline V CDR1 and CDR2: MDHEN, SYDVKM. There are 17 residues in the CDR3. V lost 8 bases, J lost 2 bases, and 16 bases stayed unmatched.

This clonotype was detected many times. V and J are TRBV27 and TRBJ2-2; 10 bases map to TRBD2. Germline V gives CDR1 MNHEY, CDR2 SMNVEV (reference sequence). This CDR3 has 19 amino acids. J was trimmed by 4 bases and V by 3 bases; bases with no gene match: 14. In DNA, the CDR3 is TGTGCCAGCAGTTTCGGGACCTCCGGGACTAGCGCACCCACCGGGGAGCTGTTTTTT. It yields the protein CASSFGTSGTSAPTGELFF.

At least ten counts were recorded for this clonotype. The chain uses TRBV28 and TRBJ1-1, with 7 bases that match TRBD1. The CDR3 spans 17 residues. V shed 8 bases and J 3 bases; nucleotides not matched to a gene: 18. Per the germline V gene, CDR1 is MDHEN and CDR2 is SYDVKM. The CDR3 spells CASPTPGGGPCDTEAFF. CDR3 nucleotides: TGTGCCAGCCCGACCCCAGGGGGAGGCCCATGTGACACTGAAGCTTTCTTT.

The chain carries TRBV29-1 and TRBJ2-7; D is perhaps TRBD2 (6 bases). This CDR3 has 14 amino acids. The V end was cut by 6 bases, the J end by 3 bases, with 18 bases between. Germline V gives CDR1 SQVTM, CDR2 ANQGSEA. CDR3 sequence: CSVSRRDGFYEQYF. Written as DNA, the CDR3 is TGCAGCGTCTCTCGGCGGGACGGGTTCTACGAGCAGTACTTC.

The table lists this clonotype with a count of one. V usage is TRBV6-1 and J usage is TRBJ2-1; tentative D call: TRBD1 (6 bases). The CDR3 contains 16 residues. V lost 4 bases and J lost 1, with 14 bases in between. Germline assignment: CDR1 MNHNS and CDR2 SASEGT. Here the CDR3 reads CASSATTGISYNEQFF. The CDR3 DNA is TGTGCCAGCAGTGCAACAACAGGGATTTCCTACAATGAGCAGTTCTTC.

There are many counts of this clonotype. The chain is built from TRBV28 and TRBJ2-7; 7 bases match TRBD2. Germline V gene sequence: CDR1 MDHEN, CDR2 SYDVKM. The junction had 6 bases not matched to a gene; V was cut back by 7 bases and J by 0 bases. CDR3 length equals 14 residues. The CDR3 protein is CASTSGGNSYEQYF. The DNA for the CDR3 is TGTGCCAGCACCTCGGGGGGAAACTCCTACGAGCAGTACTTC.

This clonotype has only a few counts. The genes are TRBV7-9 and TRBJ2-7; 9 nucleotides line up with TRBD2. Germline V lookup: CDR1 SEHNR, CDR2 FQNEAQ (reference sequence). The CDR3 is 14 amino acids. Losses at the gene ends were 3 bases for V and 4 bases for J; bases not matched to a gene: 4. CDR3 loop: CASSFSSGAYEQYF. DNA for the CDR3: TGTGCCAGCAGCTTCTCTAGCGGGGCGTACGAGCAGTACTTC.

Notes on this clonotype: Germline and junction disagree at one end, which may indicate a read error. This rearrangement joins TRBV15 to TRBJ2-1; 12 bases line up with TRBD2. This CDR3 is built from 15 residues. Per the germline V gene, CDR1 is LNHNV and CDR2 is YYDKDF (reference sequence). CDR3 sequence reads: CAASMTSGSINEQFF. Written as DNA, the CDR3 is TGTGCCGCCAGCATGACTAGCGGGAGTATCAATGAGCAGTTCTTC.

CDR3 sequence: CASSLWTGDYGYTF. CDR3 in DNA: TGTGCCAGCAGCCTATGGACAGGGGACTATGGCTACACCTTC. The V and J genes are TRBV7-7 and TRBJ1-2, with TRBD1 matching over 9 bases. Germline V lookup: CDR1 SSHAT, CDR2 FNYEAQ (reference sequence). The CDR3 contains 14 residues. After removal of 5 bases from V and 3 bases from J, the junction contained 4 bases not matched to a gene.

J is TRBJ2-3 and V is TRBV5-6; TRBD1 agrees at 9 bases. The germline V gene has CDR1 SGHDT and CDR2 YYEEEE. CDR3 length: 16 amino acids. The V segment lost 4 bases and the J segment 2 bases; nucleotides outside the gene matches: 8. The CDR3 nucleotides are TGTGCCAGCAGCATCCGGGACAGGGTTTTCACAGATACGCAGTATTTT. It is translated as CASSIRDRVFTDTQYF.

V is TRBV6-2 or TRBV6-3 and J is TRBJ2-3; 12 bases are shared with TRBD2. V lost 5 bases to trimming and J lost 5 bases; unmatched junction nucleotides: 8. The CDR3 is made up of 16 amino acids. Germline CDR1 and CDR2: MNHEY and SVGEGT. The DNA of the CDR3 is TGTGCCAGCAGTCCGAGACTAGCGGGAGCGGTAGATACGCAGTATTTT. Translating it yields CASSPRLAGAVDTQYF.

CDR3 amino acids: CAISGDGGQETQYF. The DNA for the CDR3 is TGTGCCATCTCGGGCGATGGCGGCCAAGAGACCCAGTACTTC. The rearrangement links TRBV10-3 to TRBJ2-5; D remains unclear. This CDR3 has 14 residues. Germline lookup yields CDR1 ENHRY and CDR2 SYGVKD. The V gene lost 8 bases and the J gene lost 1 base, with 14 bases spanning the gap.

This clonotype was observed a single time. The J gene is TRBJ2-3, the V gene TRBV28; TRBD2 matches 13 bases. The CDR3 extends over 17 amino acids. The germline CDR1 and CDR2 sequences are MDHEN and SYDVKM. The trim removed 5 bases at V and 2 bases at J, leaving 7 bases unmatched. The CDR3 loop is CASSPRGLAGYTDTQYF. The CDR3 region has the DNA TGTGCCAGCAGTCCAAGGGGACTAGCGGGATACACAGATACGCAGTATTTT.

This clonotype was seen repeatedly, ten times or more. The chain carries TRBV3-1 and TRBJ2-1, with 9 bases fitting TRBD2. Per germline, CDR1 LGHDT and CDR2 YNNKEL (reference sequence). V was clipped by 3 bases and J by 7 bases; unmatched bases: 10. The CDR3 has 16 amino acids. The CDR3 region is CASSQPSGNRPNEQFF. The CDR3 nucleotides are TGTGCCAGCAGCCAGCCTAGCGGGAATAGGCCTAATGAGCAGTTCTTC.

V gene TRBV19 combines with J gene TRBJ1-2; a possible D gene is TRBD1 (5 bases). There are 14 residues in the CDR3. The germline V gene has CDR1 LNHDA and CDR2 SQIVND (reference sequence). The V and J ends lost 0 bases and 8 bases respectively, with 13 bases between them. The CDR3 sequence is CASSIEPQGVGYTF. CDR3 bases: TGTGCCAGTAGTATAGAGCCCCAGGGCGTCGGCTACACCTTC.

This chain uses TRBV5-1 with TRBJ1-3; 8 bases are shared with TRBD1. The CDR3 totals 15 residues. The V gene end was trimmed by 7 bases and the J gene end by 4 bases; junction bases not matched to a gene: 10. In germline, CDR1 is SGHRS, CDR2 YFSETQ. The CDR3 here is CASRDQGATGNTIYF. The CDR3 DNA follows: TGCGCCAGCCGGGACCAGGGGGCGACCGGAAACACCATATATTTT. The whole variable domain, remainder taken from reference TRBV5-1 and TRBJ1-3, is KAGVTQTPRYLIKTRGQQVTLSCSPISGHRSVSWYQQTPGQGLQFLFEYFSETQRNKGNFPGRFSGRQFSNSRSEMNVSTLELGDSALYLCASRDQGATGNTIYFGEGSWLTVV.

This clonotype was counted at least ten times. The DNA of the CDR3 is TGCGCCAGCAGCTTGGAACTAGATTACCTCTACAATGAGCAGTTCTTC. It is translated as CASSLELDYLYNEQFF. The rearrangement links TRBV5-1 to TRBJ2-1, with a weak D call TRBD2 (5 bases). V was shortened by 0 bases and J by 3 bases, with 13 bases between the two germline ends. The CDR3 has 16 residues. From germline, CDR1 is SGHRS and CDR2 YFSETQ.

This clonotype was counted many times. The chain recombines TRBV12-3 or TRBV12-4 with TRBJ1-2; 7 nucleotides match TRBD1. V was clipped by 5 bases and J by 3 bases; unmatched bases: 6. CDR3 length: 14 amino acids. CDR3 sequence (DNA): TGTGCCAGCAGTGAAGACAGGGTAGACTATGGCTACACCTTC. Translated, it gives CASSEDRVDYGYTF.

This clonotype has ten or more counts. The rearrangement joins TRBV27 to TRBJ2-7; TRBD2 matches at 7 bases. Germline lookup yields CDR1 MNHEY and CDR2 SMNVEV (reference sequence). V lost 1 base to trimming and J lost 4 bases; unmatched junction nucleotides: 13. This CDR3 spans 17 amino acids. DNA for the CDR3: TGTGCCAGCAGTTTATTCCATTCGACTAGCAGAGCATACGAGCAGTACTTC. This sequence encodes CASSLFHSTSRAYEQYF.

This clonotype was observed many times. This rearrangement joins TRBV28 to TRBJ2-1; 11 bases match TRBD2. This CDR3 is built from 16 residues. Germline CDR1 MDHEN, CDR2 SYDVKM. V was pared by 5 bases and J by 8 bases, with 11 bases of the junction left unmatched. CDR3 sequence reads: CASSRNSGRARDEQFF. The CDR3 nucleotides read TGTGCCAGCAGTCGAAATAGCGGGAGGGCCAGGGATGAGCAGTTCTTC.

This clonotype was counted once. This chain links TRBV28 with TRBJ2-1, with a weak D call TRBD2 (6 bases). Germline V gives CDR1 MDHEN, CDR2 SYDVKM. The V gene lost 3 bases and the J gene lost 7 bases, with 19 bases spanning the gap. The CDR3 has 16 amino acids. Here the CDR3 DNA reads TGTGCCAGCAGTTTCCCCGCCAAGGGAGGACGGAATGAGCAGTTCTTC. Its protein product is CASSFPAKGGRNEQFF.

This clonotype was found many times. V usage is TRBV18 and J usage is TRBJ2-3; D remains ambiguous. Trimming removed 2 bases at V and 4 bases at J, with 4 bases between. CDR1 is KGHSH and CDR2 is LQKENI in the germline V gene. This CDR3 is built from 12 residues. The CDR3 coding sequence is TGTGCCAGCTCACCAGATCCAGATACGCAGTATTTT. Its translation is CASSPDPDTQYF.

The chain is built from TRBV29-1 and TRBJ2-4; D may be TRBD1 or TRBD2 (5 bases each). The germline CDR1 and CDR2 sequences are SQVTM and ANQGSEA. Trimming pared 6 bases from V and 1 base from J, leaving 13 bases between. This CDR3 contains 14 residues. CDR3: CSVEGPGAKNIQYF. In nucleotides, the CDR3 is TGCAGCGTCGAGGGACCAGGGGCCAAAAACATTCAGTACTTC.

This clonotype was seen a few times. J is TRBJ2-5 and V is TRBV12-3 or TRBV12-4, with TRBD2 matching 11 bases. The CDR3 covers 16 residues. V shed 6 bases, J shed 4 bases, and the junction held 10 bases outside the gene matches. In DNA, the CDR3 is TGTGCCAGCAGGGCCGGGACTAGCGGAGGGGGAGAGACCCAGTACTTC. It codes for CASRAGTSGGGETQYF.

The V call is TRBV5-6, the J call TRBJ1-4; D uncertain. CDR3 size: 13 residues. Germline CDR1 and CDR2: SGHDT and YYEEEE. Trimming left V 4 bases short and J 7 bases short, with 11 bases between. CDR3 region: CASSQTRAEKLFF. The CDR3 region has the DNA TGTGCCAGCAGCCAGACAAGGGCTGAAAAACTGTTTTTT.

Only a few counts were recorded for this clonotype. The chain is built from TRBV5-1 and TRBJ2-7; 9 bases are shared with TRBD2. This CDR3 is built from 17 residues. Per germline, CDR1 SGHRS and CDR2 YFSETQ. J was trimmed by 1 base and V by 0 bases; bases with no gene match: 8. CDR3 protein: CASSLAPSGAVSYEQYF. In DNA, the CDR3 is TGCGCCAGCAGCTTGGCGCCTAGCGGGGCGGTATCCTACGAGCAGTACTTC.

This clonotype was observed a handful of times. The chain has TRBV5-5 and TRBJ1-5; the match to TRBD1 covers 9 bases. The CDR3 loop spans 13 amino acids. Germline CDR1 is SGHKS and CDR2 is YYEKEE (reference sequence). Trimming cost V 3 bases and J 11 bases; bases outside gene matches: 6. CDR3 in amino acids: CASSSRTGESQHF. DNA of the CDR3: TGTGCCAGCAGCTCGCGGACAGGGGAATCCCAGCATTTT.

This clonotype has more than one count but fewer than ten. This chain links TRBV29-1 with TRBJ2-7; 7 positions match TRBD1. CDR3 length: 13 residues. Germline V lookup: CDR1 SQVTM, CDR2 ANQGSEA. V was pared by 6 bases and J by 4 bases, with 9 bases of the junction left unmatched. CDR3 residues: CSVPGQWGYEQYF. In DNA form, the CDR3 reads TGCAGCGTGCCGGGACAGTGGGGATACGAGCAGTACTTC.

This clonotype was detected many times. The gene calls are TRBV2 and TRBJ2-7; the match to TRBD2 covers 10 bases. Per germline, CDR1 SNHLY and CDR2 FYNNEI. V was clipped by 4 bases and J by 6 bases; unmatched bases: 6. The CDR3 covers 14 residues. CDR3 nucleotides: TGTGCCAGCAGTGGTGCTAGCGGGAGAGTCGAGCAGTACTTC. This sequence encodes CASSGASGRVEQYF.